Following are 30 T cell receptor beta chains from one sample sequenced in a study of spatial heterogeneity in lung cancer (dated by TCRdb to the late 2010s). The sample's time point label, decoded: sample taken at primary tumor resection. For TCR sequencing, whole RNA was extracted from tumor and nontumor lung tissue, or from cryopreserved PBMC samples, and no cell sorting was done. Library construction relied on 5' RACE. These reads were obtained on a NextSeq 500. Using fastp at Q25 and MiXCR, TCRdb reprocessed the public reads and kept productive beta chains. Every CDR3 protein is listed once, alongside the most common genes and DNA of its rows. Within this sample are some 37,000 distinct CDR3 sequences, with around 5.2% of them counted one time only. The ten largest clones add up to around 26% of the sample. The sample was PBMCs, taken at surgery. The source is a female donor with early-stage non-small cell lung cancer.

The table lists this clonotype with many counts. The rearrangement uses TRBV19 and TRBJ2-1; D ambiguous. Trimming took 3 bases from V and 0 from J, leaving 9 bases between them. The germline V gene encodes CDR1 LNHDA and CDR2 SQIVND (reference sequence). CDR3 length: 15 residues. The DNA for the CDR3 is TGTGCCAGTAGTATGATCGGAAGCTCCTACAATGAGCAGTTCTTC. It translates to CASSMIGSSYNEQFF.

The chain combines TRBV9 with TRBJ2-1; the D gene could be TRBD1 or TRBD2 (6 bases each). The germline V gene encodes CDR1 SGDLS and CDR2 YYNGEE. The CDR3 loop spans 15 amino acids. V shed 4 bases and J shed 6 bases, with 17 bases lying between them. The DNA for the CDR3 is TGTGCCAGCAGCCCAACGGGGGCGAATCTCAATGAGCAGTTCTTC. Translating gives CASSPTGANLNEQFF.

The chain is built from TRBV2 and TRBJ1-5; TRBD1 is a possible D gene (5 bases). The CDR3 covers 13 residues. Trimming stripped 6 bases from V and 1 base from J, with 7 bases between. Germline V gene lookup returns CDR1 SNHLY and CDR2 FYNNEI. The CDR3 nucleotides are TGTGCCAGCAGAGGGGACAGCAATCAGCCCCAGCATTTT. Translated: CASRGDSNQPQHF.

Many counts were recorded for this clonotype. CDR3 DNA: TGTGCCAGCAGCCCACGAGGTAGCAGTTCACCCCTCCACTTT. Translated: CASSPRGSSSPLHF. This sequence joins TRBV7-8 and TRBJ1-6; D uncertain. Trimming shortened V by 5 bases and J by 9 bases, and 14 bases separated the two germline ends. Germline loops: CDR1 SGHVS, CDR2 FQNEAQ. The CDR3 runs 14 residues.

Judged by abundance, this clonotype is medium-sized. V and J are TRBV12-3 or TRBV12-4 and TRBJ1-4; TRBD1 is a possible D gene (6 bases). V was pared by 6 bases and J by 8 bases, with 25 bases between. There are 17 residues in the CDR3. The DNA for the CDR3 is TGTGCCAGCAGCCCTCGTTTGGCGAACAGGGTAGAAGAAAAACTGTTTTTT. Protein product: CASSPRLANRVEEKLFF.

This clonotype showed up many times. The chain recombines TRBV18 with TRBJ2-1, with D uncertain. The V end lost 3 bases, the J end lost 8 bases, and 20 bases lay between the germline ends. This CDR3 is 16 amino acids long. Per germline, CDR1 KGHSH and CDR2 LQKENI. The CDR3 spells CASSPTSGLTTDEQFF. Here the CDR3 DNA reads TGTGCCAGCTCACCGACCTCAGGCCTTACAACCGATGAGCAGTTCTTC.

Many counts were recorded for this clonotype. This chain joins TRBV12-3 or TRBV12-4 and TRBJ2-2, with 9 positions matching TRBD2. This CDR3 region has 17 residues. V shed 4 bases and J 4 bases; nucleotides not matched to a gene: 10. Written as DNA, the CDR3 is TGTGCCAGCAGTTCCCCGGGACTAGCTATGAGCACCGGGGAGCTGTTTTTT. Its protein is CASSSPGLAMSTGELFF.

The chain recombines TRBV5-4 with TRBJ1-4; D may be TRBD1 (6 bases). V dropped 3 bases and J dropped 5 bases, with 11 bases sitting between them. In germline, CDR1 is SGHNT, CDR2 YYREEE (reference sequence). This CDR3 spans 14 amino acids. CDR3: CASSSRTENEKLFF. The CDR3 DNA follows: TGTGCCAGCAGCTCTCGGACAGAAAATGAAAAACTGTTTTTT. Supplemented by reference TRBV5-4 and TRBJ1-4, the full variable domain reads ETGVTQSPTHLIKTRGQQVTLRCSSQSGHNTVSWYQQALGQGPQFIFQYYREEENGRGNFPPRFSGLQFPNYSSELNVNALELDDSALYLCASSSRTENEKLFFGSGTQLSVL.

This clonotype came up many times. V is TRBV14 and J is TRBJ2-7; perhaps TRBD1 as D (5 bases). The germline V and J ends were trimmed by 4 bases and 2 bases, with 15 bases remaining between them. Germline V CDR1 and CDR2: SGHDN, FVKESK. The CDR3 has 15 amino acids. CDR3 sequence (DNA): TGTGCCAGCAGCCCGGCTGCAGGGCTACCCTACGAGCAGTACTTC. Translating gives CASSPAAGLPYEQYF.

In this sample, this clonotype turned up a few times. This chain uses TRBV7-9 with TRBJ1-3, with unresolved D. This CDR3 has 14 residues. Germline assignment: CDR1 SEHNR and CDR2 FQNEAQ (reference sequence). The V and J ends lost 8 bases and 0 bases respectively, with 11 bases between them. The CDR3 sequence is CASGPGSSGNTIYF. As DNA, the CDR3 is TGTGCCAGCGGGCCCGGGAGCTCTGGAAACACCATATATTTT.

In this sample, this clonotype turned up many times. The V and J genes are TRBV18 and TRBJ2-3; possibly TRBD2 for D (5 bases). V lost 3 bases and J lost 0, with 16 bases in between. The CDR3 has 17 residues. Germline CDR1 KGHSH, CDR2 LQKENI. The CDR3 region has the DNA TGTGCCAGCTCACCTCCCCGGGGAGCTCCTAGCACAGATACGCAGTATTTT. It codes for CASSPPRGAPSTDTQYF. Filled out from reference TRBV18 and TRBJ2-3, the complete variable domain reads NAGVMQNPRHLVRRRGQEARLRCSPMKGHSHVYWYRQLPEEGLKFMVYLQKENIIDESGMPKERFSAEFPKEGPSILRIQQVVRGDSAAYFCASSPPRGAPSTDTQYFGPGTRLTVL.

This clonotype occurred many times. This chain links TRBV2 with TRBJ1-5; D uncertain. CDR3 length: 15 amino acids. CDR1 and CDR2 (germline): SNHLY, FYNNEI. The V gene lost 5 bases and the J gene lost 3 bases, with 14 bases spanning the gap. In nucleotides, the CDR3 is TGTGCCAGCAGTCCGACGGCGACATACAATCAGCCCCAGCATTTT. As protein: CASSPTATYNQPQHF.

This clonotype was recorded many times. The rearrangement links TRBV29-1 to TRBJ2-5, with TRBD1 identical over 7 bases. CDR1 and CDR2 from the germline V gene are SQVTM and ANQGSEA. The CDR3 sequence is 12 residues long. V was clipped by 3 bases and J by 2 bases; unmatched bases: 0. The CDR3 loop is CSVETGQETQYF. CDR3 nucleotides: TGCAGCGTTGAGACAGGGCAAGAGACCCAGTACTTC.

Regarding this clonotype: An end of the junction does not agree with germline; a read error may underlie this. The V gene is TRBV20-1, the J gene TRBJ1-6; perhaps TRBD1 as D (6 bases). The CDR3 contains 17 residues. Germline V lookup: CDR1 DFQATT, CDR2 SNEGSKA (reference sequence). In DNA, the CDR3 is TGCAGTGCTAGGAGGACAGCCAGACTAACCTATAGTTCACCCCTCCACTTT. The encoded protein is CSARRTARLTYSSPLHF.

This clonotype was counted at least ten times. The CDR3: CASSQGLETDTQYF. CDR3 nucleotides: TGTGCCAGCAGCCAAGGACTAGAGACAGATACGCAGTATTTT. The chain carries TRBV4-2 and TRBJ2-3, with D tentatively TRBD2 (6 bases). V was clipped by 1 base and J by 3 bases, with 8 bases between them. The CDR3 contains 14 residues. Germline assignment: CDR1 LGHNA and CDR2 YNFKEQ.

This clonotype is medium-sized (0.01 to 0.1%). The chain carries TRBV28 and TRBJ1-4, with a weak D call TRBD1 (6 bases). Trimming took 2 bases from V and 0 from J, leaving 16 bases between them. The CDR3 covers 18 residues. CDR1 is MDHEN, CDR2 SYDVKM, per germline. The CDR3 nucleotides are TGTGCCAGCAGTTTACCGCAGGGGCATACGGCAACTAATGAAAAACTGTTTTTT. Its translation is CASSLPQGHTATNEKLFF. Based on the CDR3 plus reference TRBV28 and TRBJ1-4, the full variable domain is DVKVTQSSRYLVKRTGEKVFLECVQDMDHENMFWYRQDPGLGLRLIYFSYDVKMKEKGDIPEGYSVSREKKERFSLILESASTNQTSMYLCASSLPQGHTATNEKLFFGSGTQLSVL.

This clonotype was detected ten times or more. The V call is TRBV5-1, the J call TRBJ2-1; weak D call: TRBD2 (6 bases). Germline values: CDR1 SGHRS, CDR2 YFSETQ. The CDR3 length is 15 residues. V was pared by 2 bases and J by 5 bases, with 14 bases between. CDR3 DNA: TGCGCCAGCAGCTTAGGGTCCTCGGGGGACAATGAGCAGTTCTTC. This codes for CASSLGSSGDNEQFF.

This clonotype is labeled as medium-sized. The V gene is TRBV27, the J gene TRBJ1-2; D may be TRBD1 (5 bases). Germline loops: CDR1 MNHEY, CDR2 SMNVEV (reference sequence). This CDR3 spans 14 amino acids. The ends were cut back, 6 bases at V and 0 bases at J, with 11 bases in the middle. The CDR3, as DNA: TGTGCCAGCAGGGGGGGTTCTACTAACTATGGCTACACCTTC. Amino acid sequence: CASRGGSTNYGYTF.

This rearrangement joins TRBV7-9 to TRBJ2-6; D perhaps matches TRBD1 (5 bases). Germline assignment: CDR1 SEHNR and CDR2 FQNEAQ (reference sequence). The CDR3 has 15 residues. V gave up 8 bases and J gave up 0 bases, with 11 bases separating them. The CDR3 DNA is TGTGCCAGCCCAACAGGATCCTCTGGGGCCAACGTCCTGACTTTC. The encoded protein is CASPTGSSGANVLTF.

With respect to this clonotype: This sequence may be a read error, since a much larger clone differs from it by one base. The chain carries TRBV9 and TRBJ2-7; TRBD1 matches at 8 bases. Unmatched junction bases numbered 10, after V lost 0 bases and J lost 5 bases. The CDR3 runs to 16 residues. Looked up from germline, CDR1 is SGDLS and CDR2 is YYNGEE. This CDR3 reads CASSVASPTGVDEQYF. CDR3 DNA: TGTGCCAGCAGCGTAGCGAGCCCGACAGGGGTGGACGAGCAGTACTTC.

This clonotype was counted between two and nine times. The J gene is TRBJ1-1, the V gene TRBV10-2; D unclear. Germline V CDR1 and CDR2: WSHSY, SAAADI. This CDR3 comprises 13 residues. V was clipped by 6 bases and J by 4 bases, with 12 bases between them. This chain's CDR3 is CASSAGLVTEAFF. The DNA for the CDR3 is TGCGCCAGCAGCGCAGGACTAGTCACTGAAGCTTTCTTT.

This clonotype showed up many times. The chain carries TRBV29-1 and TRBJ2-1; 10 bases align to TRBD2. This CDR3 has 16 amino acids. V was clipped by 3 bases and J by 1 base; unmatched bases: 6. Germline-derived CDR1 and CDR2 are SQVTM and ANQGSEA. CDR3 DNA: TGCAGCGTTGAGAGCGGACTAGCGGATTCCTACAATGAGCAGTTCTTC. This encodes CSVESGLADSYNEQFF.

This clonotype occurred a few times. The CDR3 DNA reads TGTGCCAGCAGCGTGGGGAGGACAGGCACCTTGGAGCAGTACTTC. Its translation is CASSVGRTGTLEQYF. The rearrangement joins TRBV7-2 to TRBJ2-7, with TRBD1 as a possible D gene (7 bases). This CDR3 comprises 15 residues. V lost 5 bases, J lost 7 bases, and 21 bases lay in between. Germline V CDR1 and CDR2: SGHTA, FQGNSA.

This clonotype was seen many times. The rearrangement joins TRBV20-1 to TRBJ2-3, with TRBD2 matching over 9 bases. The junction had 11 bases not matched to a gene; V was cut back by 6 bases and J by 1 base. Germline CDR1 is DFQATT and CDR2 is SNEGSKA (reference sequence). The CDR3 is 16 amino acids. CDR3 coding DNA: TGCAGTGCCCCCGGGCTAGCGGGGCTCGGCACAGATACGCAGTATTTT. This encodes CSAPGLAGLGTDTQYF.

V is TRBV29-1 and J is TRBJ2-5, with D perhaps matching TRBD2 (6 bases). The ends were cut back, 6 bases at V and 4 bases at J, with 12 bases in the middle. The CDR3 runs 12 residues. The germline V gene encodes CDR1 SQVTM and CDR2 ANQGSEA. The CDR3 sequence is CSVTGLPETQYF. Written as DNA, the CDR3 is TGCAGCGTGACGGGACTGCCAGAGACCCAGTACTTC.

This clonotype was counted ten times or more. V usage is TRBV11-2 and J usage is TRBJ2-5, with 11 bases that match TRBD1. Per germline, CDR1 SGHAT and CDR2 FQNNGV. V dropped 7 bases and J dropped 7; count of bases not matched to a gene: 11. CDR3 size: 15 residues. CDR3 amino acids: CASNRYGTGGGTQYF. CDR3 bases: TGTGCCAGCAACCGCTACGGGACAGGGGGTGGGACCCAGTACTTC.

There are a few counts of this clonotype. The chain combines TRBV20-1 with TRBJ2-7; 8 bases fit TRBD1. V shed 6 bases and J 5 bases; nucleotides not matched to a gene: 9. Per germline, CDR1 DFQATT and CDR2 SNEGSKA (reference sequence). The CDR3 runs 13 residues. CDR3 sequence: CSAGRQGADEQYF. CDR3 nucleotide sequence: TGCAGTGCAGGGCGGCAGGGGGCGGACGAGCAGTACTTC.

In regard to this clonotype: Given a much more abundant clone one base away, this may be a read error. This rearrangement joins TRBV20-1 to TRBJ1-1; the D is unclear. This CDR3 spans 16 amino acids. Germline values: CDR1 DFQATT, CDR2 SNEGSKA (reference sequence). The CDR3 nucleotides are TGCAGTGCTAGCCCCCCGGGAGGGAGGGCAAACACTAAAGCTTTCTTT. Encoded protein: CSASPPGGRANTKAFF.

This clonotype was detected ten times or more. This chain's CDR3 is CATSRDSFTDTQYF. In nucleotides, the CDR3 is TGTGCCACCAGCAGGGACAGCTTCACAGATACGCAGTATTTT. The chain links TRBV15 to TRBJ2-3, with D possibly TRBD1 on 6 matching bases. The CDR3 extends over 14 amino acids. Trimming took 3 bases from V and 2 from J, leaving 9 bases between them. Germline V CDR1 and CDR2: LNHNV, YYDKDF (reference sequence). The entire variable domain, with the rest obtained from reference TRBV15 and TRBJ2-3, is as follows: DAMVIQNPRYQVTQFGKPVTLSCSQTLNHNVMYWYQQKSSQAPKLLFHYYDKDFNNEADTPDNFQSRRPNTSFCFLDIRSPGLGDTAMYLCATSRDSFTDTQYFGPGTRLTVL.

This clonotype was recorded at least ten times. The rearrangement joins TRBV15 to TRBJ2-2; 8 bases are a match to TRBD1. Germline CDR1 reads LNHNV; CDR2 reads YYDKDF (reference sequence). V trimming: 3 bases; J trimming: 5 bases; junction bases outside the gene matches: 2. The CDR3 sequence is 14 residues long. The CDR3 loop reads CATSSRTGTGELFF. The CDR3 DNA reads TGTGCCACCAGCAGTCGGACAGGGACCGGGGAGCTGTTTTTT.